This T cell receptor beta chain emerged from a study of cytomegalovirus exposure and HLA in healthy donors. Study-level information: Previous work identified around 120 million unique TCR beta sequences from 150 million to 200 million T cells.

The CDR3 sequence is 13 residues long. CDR1 and CDR2 (germline): MNHNS, SASEGT. V gave up 6 bases and J gave up 2 bases, with 10 bases separating them. The study ran its PCR with 60 Vbeta and 13 Jbeta primers. Clones were sequenced by immunoSEQ multiplex PCR, and TCRdb holds only the in-frame ones, with some missing. Of 130,000 or so clones in the sample, about 79% are singletons; the top ten hold approximately 2%. On this clone: The same CDR3 is also encoded by other DNA sequences in this sample.

The source of this sequence is a female donor in good health and CMV-seropositive. The chain links TRBV6-1 to TRBJ1-1; D unresolved. Material for sequencing was PBMCs. CDR3: CASSLTVNTEAFF. CDR3 bases: TGTGCCAGCAGCCTTACAGTTAACACTGAAGCTTTCTTT.